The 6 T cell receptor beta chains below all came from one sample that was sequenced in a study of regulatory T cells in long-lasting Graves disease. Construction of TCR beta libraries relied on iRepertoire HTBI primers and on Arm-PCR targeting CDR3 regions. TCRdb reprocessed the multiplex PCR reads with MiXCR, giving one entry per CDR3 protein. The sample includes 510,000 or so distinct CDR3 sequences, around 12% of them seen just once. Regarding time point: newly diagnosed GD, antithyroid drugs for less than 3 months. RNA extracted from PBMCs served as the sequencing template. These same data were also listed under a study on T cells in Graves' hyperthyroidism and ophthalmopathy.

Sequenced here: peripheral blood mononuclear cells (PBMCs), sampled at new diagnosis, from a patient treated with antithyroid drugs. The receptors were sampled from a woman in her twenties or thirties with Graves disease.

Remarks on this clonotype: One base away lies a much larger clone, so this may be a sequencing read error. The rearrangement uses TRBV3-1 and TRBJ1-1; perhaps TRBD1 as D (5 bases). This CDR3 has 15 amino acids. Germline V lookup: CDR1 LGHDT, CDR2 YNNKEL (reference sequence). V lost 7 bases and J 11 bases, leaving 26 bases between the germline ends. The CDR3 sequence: CASNLTVGTPPPAFF. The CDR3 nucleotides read TGTGCCAGCAACCTAACCGTCGGGACTCCCCCCCCGGCTTTCTTT.

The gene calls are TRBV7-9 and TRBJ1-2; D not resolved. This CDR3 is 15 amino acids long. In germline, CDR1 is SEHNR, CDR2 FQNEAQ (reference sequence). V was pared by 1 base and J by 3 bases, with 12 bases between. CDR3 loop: CASSLGTPWDYGYTF. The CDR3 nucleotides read TGTGCCAGCAGCTTAGGGACTCCTTGGGACTATGGCTACACCTTC.

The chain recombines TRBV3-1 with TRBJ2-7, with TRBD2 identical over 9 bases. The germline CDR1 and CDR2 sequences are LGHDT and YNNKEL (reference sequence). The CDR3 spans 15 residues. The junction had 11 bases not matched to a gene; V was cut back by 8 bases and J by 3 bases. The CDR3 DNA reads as TGTGCCAGCTCCGATGGCGGGAGGGCCAACTACGAGCAGTACTTC. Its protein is CASSDGGRANYEQYF.

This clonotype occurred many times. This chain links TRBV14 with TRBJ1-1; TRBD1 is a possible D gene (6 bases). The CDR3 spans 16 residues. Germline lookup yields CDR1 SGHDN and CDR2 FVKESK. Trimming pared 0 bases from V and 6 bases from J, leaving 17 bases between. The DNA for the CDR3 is TGTGCCAGCAGCCAAGATAACCAACAGGGTGAGGCTGAAGCTTTCTTT. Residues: CASSQDNQQGEAEAFF.

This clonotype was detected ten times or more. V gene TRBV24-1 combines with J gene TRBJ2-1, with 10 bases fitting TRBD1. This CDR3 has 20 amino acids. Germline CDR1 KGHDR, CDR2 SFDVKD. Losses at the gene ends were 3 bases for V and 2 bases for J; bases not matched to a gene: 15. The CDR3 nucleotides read TGTGCCACCAGTGATCCGCGACAGGGGGCCTTGGAGGAAACCTACAATGAGCAGTTCTTC. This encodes CATSDPRQGALEETYNEQFF.

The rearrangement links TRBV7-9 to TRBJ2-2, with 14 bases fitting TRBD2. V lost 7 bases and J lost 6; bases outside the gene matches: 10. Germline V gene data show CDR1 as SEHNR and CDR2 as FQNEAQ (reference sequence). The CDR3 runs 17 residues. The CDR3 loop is CASNHLRGLAGAGELFF. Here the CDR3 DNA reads TGTGCCAGCAACCATTTGCGGGGACTAGCGGGGGCCGGGGAGCTGTTTTTT.